These 20 T cell receptor beta chains originate from one sample sequenced in a study of blood T cell repertoires in COVID-19. Libraries were prepared by immunoSEQ multiplex PCR; TCRdb keeps only in-frame clonotypes and omits some of them. Among some 450,000 clones listed, about 91% were seen once. Sequenced material: peripheral blood. All receptors derive from a woman between 50 and 59 years old with COVID-19, enrolled during active disease.

In its sample, this clone was seen a few times. The chain recombines TRBV4-2 with TRBJ1-1; D is possibly TRBD1 (6 bases). The CDR3 extends over 17 amino acids. Germline CDR1 LGHNA, CDR2 YNFKEQ. V was shortened by 2 bases and J by 0 bases, with 16 bases between the two germline ends. The CDR3 here is CASSQSDRSTLNTEAFF. In DNA, the CDR3 is TGTGCCAGCAGCCAATCTGACAGGTCCACGCTGAACACTGAAGCTTTCTTT.

This clone has only one observation. The chain combines TRBV5-4 with TRBJ2-2, with 8 positions matching TRBD1. V lost 6 bases to trimming and J lost 5 bases; unmatched junction nucleotides: 18. Per germline, CDR1 SGHNT and CDR2 YYREEE (reference sequence). The CDR3 consists of 18 residues. The CDR3 bases are TGTGCCAGCACCGAACCAACTTCAGGGGGCGTAGGGACCGGGGAGCTGTTTTTT. It is translated as CASTEPTSGGVGTGELFF.

The chain carries TRBV12-3 or TRBV12-4 and TRBJ1-2; possibly TRBD1 for D (5 bases). Between the trimmed V and J ends, which lost 1 base and 12 bases, there was a span of 15 bases. The CDR3 is 13 residues long. CDR3 DNA: TGTGCCAGCAGTTTAGGCAGGGAAAGGCTGGACACCTTC. Residues: CASSLGRERLDTF.

The chain couples TRBV18 to TRBJ1-4, with TRBD1 identical over 9 bases. V lost 8 bases to trimming and J lost 8 bases; unmatched junction nucleotides: 6. The CDR3 has 13 residues. The germline V gene has CDR1 KGHSH and CDR2 LQKENI. The CDR3, as DNA: TGTGCCAGCCGGACAGGGGTTTACGAAAAACTGTTTTTT. Protein product: CASRTGVYEKLFF.

V is TRBV10-3 and J is TRBJ1-2, with 8 bases matching TRBD1. The germline gives CDR1 ENHRY, CDR2 SYGVKD. The CDR3 sequence is 16 residues long. The junction had 8 bases not matched to a gene; V was cut back by 5 bases and J by 0 bases. The CDR3 reads CAISSTGGEPNYGYTF. The CDR3 DNA sequence: TGTGCCATCAGTTCCACAGGGGGGGAGCCTAACTATGGCTACACCTTC.

The chain has TRBV21-1 and TRBJ2-7; TRBD1, the D gene given by the table, was not confirmed from the DNA. TRBV21-1 is a pseudogene locus. This CDR3 spans 16 amino acids. The CDR3 protein is CASSKGGQGASYEQYF. The CDR3 DNA follows: TGTGCCAGCAGCAAAGGGGGGCAGGGGGCCTCCTACGAGCAGTACTTC.

The V and J genes are TRBV28 and TRBJ2-6, with D unresolved. With 3 bases removed from V and 1 base from J, the gap between germline ends came to 4 bases. CDR3 length: 14 residues. CDR1 MDHEN and CDR2 SYDVKM come from the germline V gene. The CDR3 region is CASSFRSGANVLTF. The CDR3 DNA follows: TGTGCCAGCAGTTTTCGTTCTGGGGCCAACGTCCTGACTTTC.

The CDR3 region has the DNA TGTGCCAGCAGCTTCGGTCCGGCACAGGGAACCTACGAGCAGTACTTC. It specifies CASSFGPAQGTYEQYF. The gene calls are TRBV5-4 and TRBJ2-7, with a tentative D call TRBD1 (6 bases). CDR1 and CDR2 from the germline V gene are SGHNT and YYREEE (reference sequence). The CDR3 is 16 residues long. The germline V and J ends were trimmed by 2 bases and 2 bases, with 17 bases remaining between them.

The genes are TRBV29-1 and TRBJ2-7; D might be TRBD1 (6 bases). This CDR3 has 12 residues. Deletions cut 4 bases from V and 4 bases from J, with 11 bases between. Germline V gene sequence: CDR1 SQVTM, CDR2 ANQGSEA. The CDR3 reads CSVGDIKYEQYF. The CDR3 DNA reads as TGCAGCGTTGGGGACATCAAGTACGAGCAGTACTTC.

The J gene is TRBJ1-1, the V gene TRBV20-1; the match to TRBD1 covers 11 bases. CDR3 length: 16 amino acids. Germline loops: CDR1 DFQATT, CDR2 SNEGSKA (reference sequence). Unmatched junction bases numbered 8, after V lost 3 bases and J lost 2 bases. CDR3 protein: CSASRPGQGGNTEAFF. The CDR3 DNA is TGCAGTGCTAGTAGGCCGGGACAGGGGGGTAACACTGAAGCTTTCTTT.

The gene calls are TRBV2 and TRBJ1-2; no clear D. The CDR3 covers 15 residues. Trimming removed 2 bases at V and 2 bases at J, with 12 bases between. Germline V CDR1 and CDR2: SNHLY, FYNNEI. CDR3 in DNA: TGTGCCAGCAGTGAAAATGTGTACGGGAACTATGGCTACACCTTC. This gives the protein CASSENVYGNYGYTF.

The V gene is TRBV18, the J gene TRBJ1-2; D is unclear. Germline lookup yields CDR1 KGHSH and CDR2 LQKENI. The CDR3 runs 12 residues. V was pared by 6 bases and J by 4 bases, with 9 bases between. For the CDR3, the DNA is TGTGCCAGCTCGGGCGTACTCTATGGCTACACCTTC. This gives the protein CASSGVLYGYTF.

The chain has TRBV7-9 and TRBJ1-1, with 7 bases that match TRBD1. CDR1 and CDR2 from the germline V gene are SEHNR and FQNEAQ (reference sequence). V lost 1 base and J lost 3; bases outside the gene matches: 5. The CDR3 covers 15 residues. CDR3 nucleotide sequence: TGTGCCAGCAGCTTAGAGGGGGCTCTGGACACTGAAGCTTTCTTT. Translating it yields CASSLEGALDTEAFF.

The chain couples TRBV6-5 to TRBJ1-3; no clear D gene. The CDR3 contains 12 residues. Germline lookup yields CDR1 MNHEY and CDR2 SVGAGI. V lost 9 bases to trimming and J lost 4 bases, with 10 bases between them. The chain's CDR3 is CASAMSGNTIYF. In DNA, the CDR3 is TGTGCCAGTGCCATGAGCGGAAACACCATATATTTT.

This chain connects TRBV29-1 to TRBJ2-1, with 7 bases identical to TRBD1. The CDR3 is made up of 14 amino acids. V dropped 6 bases and J dropped 5; count of bases not matched to a gene: 10. CDR1 SQVTM and CDR2 ANQGSEA come from the germline V gene. The CDR3 reads CSVLDRVTHNEQFF. The CDR3 nucleotides are TGCAGCGTCCTCGACAGGGTAACCCACAATGAGCAGTTCTTC.

V gene TRBV3-1 (or the pseudogene TRBV3-2) combines with J gene TRBJ1-1; no clear D gene. Per the germline V gene, CDR1 is LGHDT and CDR2 is YNNKEL (reference sequence). CDR3 length: 13 amino acids. Trimming pared 3 bases from V and 5 bases from J, leaving 10 bases between. The CDR3 sequence: CASSQVRRTEAFF. The CDR3 nucleotides are TGTGCCAGCAGCCAGGTTCGGAGGACTGAAGCTTTCTTT.

V and J are TRBV10-3 and TRBJ2-7, with D possibly matching TRBD1 (6 bases). Germline CDR1 ENHRY, CDR2 SYGVKD. V was clipped by 2 bases and J by 2 bases, with 10 bases between them. The CDR3 sequence is 14 residues long. This chain's CDR3 is CAISETDRPYEQYF. CDR3 sequence (DNA): TGTGCCATCAGTGAGACGGACAGACCCTACGAGCAGTACTTC.

The chain has TRBV15 and TRBJ1-4, with D perhaps matching TRBD1 (5 bases). With 1 base removed from V and 0 bases from J, the gap between germline ends came to 9 bases. The CDR3 is 16 amino acids. The germline V gene has CDR1 LNHNV and CDR2 YYDKDF (reference sequence). This CDR3 is CATSRGGSTTNEKLFF. In nucleotides, the CDR3 is TGTGCCACCAGCAGAGGGGGCAGTACAACTAATGAAAAACTGTTTTTT.

This chain uses TRBV5-1 with TRBJ2-5; TRBD1 agrees at 8 bases. Trimming at V came to 4 bases and at J to 3 bases, leaving 5 bases not matched to a gene. The CDR3 has 14 amino acids. Germline values: CDR1 SGHRS, CDR2 YFSETQ. CDR3 region: CASSKDRVEETQYF. As DNA, the CDR3 is TGCGCCAGCAGCAAGGACAGGGTCGAAGAGACCCAGTACTTC.

J is TRBJ2-5 and V is TRBV7-2; TRBD2 matches 9 bases. After removal of 5 bases from V and 5 bases from J, the junction contained 6 bases not matched to a gene. Germline V gene sequence: CDR1 SGHTA, CDR2 FQGNSA. The CDR3 has 14 residues. The CDR3 here is CASSAQRGAETQYF. CDR3 in DNA: TGTGCCAGCAGCGCCCAGCGGGGGGCGGAGACCCAGTACTTC.